This T cell receptor beta chain was identified in a study of OX40 agonist ivuxolimab in advanced cancers. Overall study context: Those enrolled were 80% to 85% male, with a mean age of roughly 60 years and ages from about 20 to 90.

Whole-study results and caveats: Averaging showed that CD8+ T cells had more expanded clones than CD4+ did.

The CDR3 sequence is 15 residues long. Per the germline V gene, CDR1 is SEHNR and CDR2 is FQNEAQ (reference sequence). With 5 bases clipped from V and 2 bases from J, the junction kept 8 bases outside the gene matches. Concerning this clone itself: Its target is unknown.

The table came from immunoSEQ multiplex PCR; TCRdb's copy has only in-frame clones and leaves some out. The repertoire holds more than 55,000 clones, with 86% as singletons. The genes are TRBV7-9 and TRBJ1-1, with TRBD1 identical over 7 bases. Specimen: CD4+ or CD8+ T cells sorted from blood, collected in a trial of the OX40 agonist ivuxolimab. The TCR originated in an adult with an advanced solid tumor such as melanoma, head and neck, liver or kidney cancer. The CDR3 DNA is TGTGCCAGCAGCCCTCAAGGGACAGTCAACACTGAAGCTTTCTTT. Its protein is CASSPQGTVNTEAFF. The whole variable domain, filled in from reference TRBV7-9 and TRBJ1-1, reads DTGVSQNPRHKITKRGQNVTFRCDPISEHNRLYWYRQTLGQGPEFLTYFQNEAQLEKSRLLSDRFSAERPKGSFSTLEIQRTEQGDSAMYLCASSPQGTVNTEAFFGQGTRLTVV.